The present TCR beta chain was sequenced within a study of CD8+ T cells in alopecia areata. Study outcomes and limitations: Because of a solitary nonresponder, the connection of baseline CD8+ expansion to response stays uncertain. Under tofacitinib, fewer expanded CD8+ clones appeared among the top 100 scalp clones. Sequencing of scalp tissue also captures the resident alphabeta T cells of normal skin.

This clone was picked up a small number of times. What it binds is not known. It was cDNA, reverse transcribed from extracted RNA, that served as the sequencing template. Repertoires were generated with immunoSEQ multiplex PCR, while TCRdb's copy carries only in-frame clones and drops some. The sample lists about 200,000 clones, 58% occurring once. CDR3 length: 16 amino acids. With V trimmed by 2 bases and J by 1 base, 5 bases remained unmatched. Germline lookup yields CDR1 SGHVS and CDR2 FNYEAQ. The treatment denotes: oral pan-JAK inhibitor, 5-10 mg twice daily. The material sequenced was CD4+ T cells sorted from blood, taken at week 24, from a patient treated with tofacitinib. This receptor was obtained from a human donor with alopecia areata. The chain carries TRBV7-6 and TRBJ2-5, with 9 bases aligning to TRBD2. The CDR3 reads CASSLSSGGVQETQYF. CDR3 in DNA: TGTGCCAGCAGCTTAAGTAGCGGGGGAGTCCAAGAGACCCAGTACTTC.